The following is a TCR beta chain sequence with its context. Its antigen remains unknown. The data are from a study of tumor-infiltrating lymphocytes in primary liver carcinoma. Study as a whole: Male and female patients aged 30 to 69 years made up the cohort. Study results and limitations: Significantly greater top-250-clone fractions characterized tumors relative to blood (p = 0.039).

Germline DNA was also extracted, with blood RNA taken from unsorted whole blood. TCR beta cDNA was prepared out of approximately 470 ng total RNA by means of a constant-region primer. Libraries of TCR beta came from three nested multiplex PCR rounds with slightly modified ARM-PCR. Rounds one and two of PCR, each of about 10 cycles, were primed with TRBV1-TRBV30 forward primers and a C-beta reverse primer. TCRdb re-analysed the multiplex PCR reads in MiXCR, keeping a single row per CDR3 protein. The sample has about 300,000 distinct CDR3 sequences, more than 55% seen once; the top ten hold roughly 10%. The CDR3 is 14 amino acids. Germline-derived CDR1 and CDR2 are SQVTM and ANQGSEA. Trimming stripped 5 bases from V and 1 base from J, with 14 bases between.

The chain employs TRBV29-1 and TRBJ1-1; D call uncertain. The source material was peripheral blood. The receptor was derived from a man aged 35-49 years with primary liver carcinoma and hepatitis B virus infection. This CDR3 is CSVNIRTENTEAFF. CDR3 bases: TGCAGCGTTAACATAAGGACCGAGAACACTGAAGCTTTCTTT.